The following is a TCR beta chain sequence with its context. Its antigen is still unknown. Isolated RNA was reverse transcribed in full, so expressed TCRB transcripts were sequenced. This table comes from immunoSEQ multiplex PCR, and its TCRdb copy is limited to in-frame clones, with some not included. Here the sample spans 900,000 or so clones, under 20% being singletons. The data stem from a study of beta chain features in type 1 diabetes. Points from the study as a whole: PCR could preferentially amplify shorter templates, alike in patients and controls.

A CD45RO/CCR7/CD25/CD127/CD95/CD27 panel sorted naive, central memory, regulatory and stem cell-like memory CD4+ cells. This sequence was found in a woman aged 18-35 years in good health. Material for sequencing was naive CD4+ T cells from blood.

CDR3 sequence reads: CASSQGMASGRGEQFF. CDR3 nucleotide sequence: TGCGCCAGCAGCCAAGGAATGGCTAGCGGGAGGGGTGAGCAGTTCTTC. The V gene is TRBV4-1, the J gene TRBJ2-1; 12 bases map to TRBD2. The germline V gene has CDR1 MGHRA and CDR2 YSYEKL. Trimming at V came to 1 base and at J to 9 bases, leaving 7 bases not matched to a gene. CDR3 length: 16 residues.